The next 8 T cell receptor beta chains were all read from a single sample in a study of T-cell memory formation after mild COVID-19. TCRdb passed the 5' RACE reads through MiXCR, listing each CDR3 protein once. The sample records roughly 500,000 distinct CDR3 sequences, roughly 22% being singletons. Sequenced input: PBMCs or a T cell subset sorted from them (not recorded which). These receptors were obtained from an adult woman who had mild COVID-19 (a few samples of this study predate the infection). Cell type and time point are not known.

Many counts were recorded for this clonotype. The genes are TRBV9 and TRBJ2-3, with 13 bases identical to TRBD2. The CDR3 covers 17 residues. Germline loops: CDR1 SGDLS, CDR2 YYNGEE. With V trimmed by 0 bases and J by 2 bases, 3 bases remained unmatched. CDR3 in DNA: TGTGCCAGCAGCGTAGGACTAGCGGGGGGACTCACAGATACGCAGTATTTT. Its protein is CASSVGLAGGLTDTQYF.

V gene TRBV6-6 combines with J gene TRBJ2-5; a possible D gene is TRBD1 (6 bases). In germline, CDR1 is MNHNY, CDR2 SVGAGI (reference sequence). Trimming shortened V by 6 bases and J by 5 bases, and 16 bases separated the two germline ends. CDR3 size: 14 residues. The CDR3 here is CASRETGLGETQYF. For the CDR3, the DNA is TGTGCCAGCAGGGAGACAGGCCTCGGGGAGACCCAGTACTTC.

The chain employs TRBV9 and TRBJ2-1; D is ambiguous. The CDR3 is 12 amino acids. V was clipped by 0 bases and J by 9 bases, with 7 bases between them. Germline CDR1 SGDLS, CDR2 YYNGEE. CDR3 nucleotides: TGTGCCAGCAGCGTAGGCATAAGTGAGCAGTTCTTC. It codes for CASSVGISEQFF. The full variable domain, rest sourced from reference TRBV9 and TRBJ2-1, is DSGVTQTPKHLITATGQRVTLRCSPRSGDLSVYWYQQSLDQGLQFLIQYYNGEERAKGNILERFSAQQFPDLHSELNLSSLELGDSALYFCASSVGISEQFFGPGTRLTVL.

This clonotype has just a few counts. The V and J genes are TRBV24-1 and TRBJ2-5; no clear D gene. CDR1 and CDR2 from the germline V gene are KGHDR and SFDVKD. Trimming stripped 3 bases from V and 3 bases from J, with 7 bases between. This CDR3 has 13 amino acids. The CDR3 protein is CATSDDSEETQYF. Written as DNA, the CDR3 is TGTGCCACCAGTGATGACTCAGAAGAGACCCAGTACTTC.

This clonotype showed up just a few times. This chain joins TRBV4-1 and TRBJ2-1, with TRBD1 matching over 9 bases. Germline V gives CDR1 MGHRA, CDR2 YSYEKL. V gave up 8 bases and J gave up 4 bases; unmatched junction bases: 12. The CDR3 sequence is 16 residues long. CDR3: CASRGSQGAFYNEQFF. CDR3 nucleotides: TGCGCCAGCCGGGGATCACAGGGGGCCTTTTACAATGAGCAGTTCTTC.

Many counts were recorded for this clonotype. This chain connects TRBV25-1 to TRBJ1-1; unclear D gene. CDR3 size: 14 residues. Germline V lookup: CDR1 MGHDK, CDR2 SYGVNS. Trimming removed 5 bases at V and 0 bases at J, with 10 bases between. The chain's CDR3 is CASSPPALNTEAFF. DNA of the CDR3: TGTGCCAGCAGTCCCCCAGCTTTGAACACTGAAGCTTTCTTT.

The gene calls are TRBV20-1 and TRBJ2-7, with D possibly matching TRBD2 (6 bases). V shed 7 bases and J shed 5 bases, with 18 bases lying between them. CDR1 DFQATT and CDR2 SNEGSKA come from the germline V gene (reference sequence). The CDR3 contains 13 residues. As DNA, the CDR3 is TGCAGTGTTAGGGGTACTAGCAGGCACGAGCAGTACTTC. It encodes CSVRGTSRHEQYF.

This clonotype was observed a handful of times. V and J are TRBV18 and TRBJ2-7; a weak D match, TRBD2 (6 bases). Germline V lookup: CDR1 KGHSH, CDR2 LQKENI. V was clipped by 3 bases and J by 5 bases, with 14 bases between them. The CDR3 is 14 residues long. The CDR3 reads CASSPRLERDEQYF. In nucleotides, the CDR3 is TGTGCCAGCTCACCGCGACTAGAGAGGGACGAGCAGTACTTC.